This T cell receptor (beta chain) was profiled in a study of patients and donors after allogeneic stem cell transplantation. TCRdb analysed the RT-PCR reads with MiXCR anew, one entry per CDR3 protein. The sample yields hundreds of thousands of distinct CDR3 sequences, roughly 16% seen once. CDR1 is SGHVS and CDR2 is FQNEAQ in the germline V gene. The CDR3 has 15 residues. V was clipped by 0 bases and J by 6 bases, with 13 bases between them. Sequencing input: blood, either unsorted or a sorted T cell fraction (not recorded which). V is TRBV7-8 and J is TRBJ2-3; either TRBD1 or TRBD2 may supply D (6 bases each). This TCR was recovered from a human donor who was either an allogeneic HSCT recipient or a stem cell or donor lymphocyte infusion donor (not recorded which). It is not recorded whose cells these are; they may come from a transplant donor. The CDR3 spells CASSLARGVQDTQYF. The CDR3 DNA reads TGTGCCAGCAGCTTAGCGAGGGGGGTTCAGGATACGCAGTATTTT.